Sequencing of this T cell receptor (beta chain) was carried out in a study of cytomegalovirus exposure and HLA in healthy donors. The overall study: A prior study identified 100 million to 130 million unique TCR beta sequences from 150 million to 200 million T cells. Study conclusions and caveats: Earlier findings revealed that most TCR beta V segments proved productive either about 87% or about 30% of the time. Analyses of presence and absence presupposed an approximately uniform sequencing depth across donors. Sequencing likely caused a cluster of highly shared sequence variants.

The PCR used 60 Vbeta and 13 Jbeta primers. Only in-frame clones appear in the TCRdb table, and some are missing; sequencing was by immunoSEQ multiplex PCR. The sample table sets out roughly 190,000 clones. Note on this clone: Its antigen is unknown.

This receptor was obtained from a man younger than 45 in good health and CMV-seronegative. The material sequenced was PBMCs.

The CDR3 sequence: CASSWDRASSEQYF. The CDR3 DNA reads TGTGCCAGCAGTTGGGACAGGGCGTCATCCGAGCAGTACTTC. The J gene is TRBJ2-7, the V gene TRBV6-6; 9 bases align to TRBD1. Losses at the gene ends were 4 bases for V and 6 bases for J; bases not matched to a gene: 7. Germline values: CDR1 MNHNY, CDR2 SVGAGI (reference sequence). The CDR3 spans 14 residues.